The rows below give T cell receptor beta chains drawn from one sample of a study of OX40 agonist ivuxolimab in advanced cancers. The repertoire was sequenced with immunoSEQ multiplex PCR; TCRdb's copy has only in-frame clones and lacks some. The repertoire holds about 80,000 clones, with about 92% as singletons. The sample in question was CD4+ or CD8+ T cells sorted from blood, obtained in a trial of the OX40 agonist ivuxolimab. Receptor source: an adult with an advanced solid tumor such as melanoma, head and neck, liver or kidney cancer. CDR3s include the opening cysteine and the closing phenylalanine or tryptophan. A D gene is named only where the DNA matches it firmly. Size values are once, few and many counts, or a class for expanded clones, and some rows have none.

d_call clone_size cdr3_length j_call v_call cdr3_nt cdr3_aa
NA NA 16 TRBJ2-2 TRBV5-6 TGTGCCAGCAGCTTGCGCCAGGGTATAAGCACCGGGGAGCTGTTTTTT CASSLRQGISTGELFF
NA NA 14 TRBJ2-5 TRBV7-2 TGTGCCAGCAACCTACGGGTTGGGGAAGAGACCCAGTACTTC CASNLRVGEETQYF
NA NA 12 TRBJ2-7 TRBV28 TGTGCCAGCAGCCTCGGGACCTACGAGCAGTACTTC CASSLGTYEQYF
NA NA 14 TRBJ2-7 TRBV19 TGTGCCAGTAGTATAGGCCCAGGGCCCTACGAGCAGTACTTC CASSIGPGPYEQYF
NA NA 15 TRBJ2-3 TRBV7-2 TGTGCCAGCAGCTTACGGATCGGAAGCACAGATACGCAGTATTTT CASSLRIGSTDTQYF
TRBD1 NA 13 TRBJ2-1 TRBV11-2 TGTGCCAGCAGCTCGACCTCCGGGACAGGGCAGTTCTTC CASSSTSGTGQFF
TRBD1 NA 14 TRBJ1-1 TRBV7-3 TGTGCCAGCAGCTCAACAGGGGGCTACACTGAAGCTTTCTTT CASSSTGGYTEAFF
TRBD2 NA 17 TRBJ2-1 TRBV7-8 TGTGCCAGCAGCTTAGACACTAGCGGGAGGACCTACAATGAGCAGTTCTTC CASSLDTSGRTYNEQFF
NA NA 13 TRBJ2-5 TRBV5-4 TGTGCCAGCAGCTTGGGTGGGAGTGTGACCCAGTACTTC CASSLGGSVTQYF
NA NA 12 TRBJ1-1 TRBV7-9 TGTGCCAGCAGCTCTGGGGGGACTGAAGCTTTCTTT CASSSGGTEAFF
TRBD1 NA 13 TRBJ2-3 TRBV7-3 TGTGCCAGTTCGACAGGGGATTCAGATACGCAGTATTTT CASSTGDSDTQYF
TRBD2 NA 18 TRBJ2-3 TRBV11-2 TGTGCCAGCAGCTTTCCAAGGACTAGCGGCCGTAGCACAGATACGCAGTATTTT CASSFPRTSGRSTDTQYF
TRBD2 NA 14 TRBJ2-7 TRBV15 TGTGCCACCAGCAGGGGGACTAGCGGCTACGAGCAGTACTTC CATSRGTSGYEQYF
NA NA 15 TRBJ2-2 TRBV18 TGTGCCAGCTCACCAAACGGGAGAACAACCGGGGAGCTGTTTTTT CASSPNGRTTGELFF
TRBD1 NA 20 TRBJ2-5 TRBV2 TGTGCCAGCGGTGCACAGAACAGGGGGAGCGGAGCAATCCGAGGAAAGACCCAGTACTTC CASGAQNRGSGAIRGKTQYF
TRBD2 NA 13 TRBJ2-2 TRBV2 TGTGCCAGCACCGGGACTAGCGCCGGGGAGCTGTTTTTT CASTGTSAGELFF
TRBD1 few 15 TRBJ2-1 TRBV29-1 TGCAGCGTGGTTGGGGCAGGGGGCTCGTCCAATGAGCAGTTCTTC CSVVGAGGSSNEQFF
NA NA 15 TRBJ2-2 TRBV5-8 TGTGCCAGCAGCTTCCGGGACACAAACACCGGGGAGCTGTTTTTT CASSFRDTNTGELFF
NA NA 19 TRBJ2-7 TRBV28 TGTGCCAGCAACCTAAAACGTAACGGCCGGGGCGGCCGAATCAACGAGCAGTACTTC CASNLKRNGRGGRINEQYF
TRBD1 NA 13 TRBJ2-1 TRBV7-3 TGTGCCAGCAGCAACAGGGGGCGGAATGAGCAGTTCTTC CASSNRGRNEQFF
NA NA 14 TRBJ2-2 TRBV9 TGTGCCAGCGGCCAAACAGGAAACACCGGGGAGCTGTTTTTT CASGQTGNTGELFF
TRBD2 NA 18 TRBJ2-1 TRBV11-2 TGTGCCAGCAGCACCCGGGGGGGGCTAGCGGGAGCCCGGGGTGAGCAGTTCTTC CASSTRGGLAGARGEQFF
TRBD2 NA 15 TRBJ2-1 TRBV6-5 TGTGCCAGCAGCCGGGGGGTTGCGGGAGCTAATGAGCAGTTCTTC CASSRGVAGANEQFF
NA NA 17 TRBJ1-4 TRBV28 TGTGCCAGCAGTTCGCCCATACAGACGGGGTTAGGCGAAAAACTGTTTTTT CASSSPIQTGLGEKLFF
NA once 15 TRBJ2-3 TRBV5-1 TGCGCCAGCAGCGTTACCGGACGGAGCACAGATACGCAGTATTTT CASSVTGRSTDTQYF
NA NA 15 TRBJ2-3 TRBV7-9 TGTGCCAGCAGCTTAACAAACAGGGACTCAGATACGCAGTATTTT CASSLTNRDSDTQYF
NA NA 11 TRBJ2-1 TRBV25-1 TGTGCCAGCACTCTTAACAATGAGCAGTTCTTC CASTLNNEQFF
NA NA 15 TRBJ2-5 TRBV5-4 TGTGCCAGCAGCTCGGCTAGGGGCGGGGAAGAGACCCAGTACTTC CASSSARGGEETQYF
NA once 15 TRBJ2-3 TRBV7-2 TGTGCCAGCAGCCTACCTCGGGGGCAAGGGTATACGCAGTATTTT CASSLPRGQGYTQYF
NA NA 14 TRBJ1-2 TRBV5-4 TGTGCCAGCAGCCCCTCGGGGGGTCTCTATGGCTACACCTTC CASSPSGGLYGYTF
NA NA 15 TRBJ1-3 TRBV18 TGTGCCAGCTCACCACCAGGGGGCTCTGGAAACACCATATATTTT CASSPPGGSGNTIYF
NA NA 14 TRBJ1-2 TRBV28 TGTGCCAGCAGTATACTTGACAGAGACTATGGCTACACCTTC CASSILDRDYGYTF
NA NA 16 TRBJ2-3 TRBV6-5 TGTGCCAGCAGTTACTCGAGTCGGCAGCCCACAGATACGCAGTATTTT CASSYSSRQPTDTQYF
NA NA 14 TRBJ1-4 TRBV4-3 TGCGCCAGCAGGGAGGGGGGGGGTGGCGAAAAACTGTTTTTT CASREGGGGEKLFF
NA NA 12 TRBJ2-1 TRBV11-3 TGTGCCAGCAGCTTAGATTTGCAGGAGCAGTTCTTC CASSLDLQEQFF
NA NA 13 TRBJ2-7 TRBV18 TGTGCCAGCTCACCGGGACTCCAGGGCGAGCAGTACTTC CASSPGLQGEQYF
NA NA 12 TRBJ2-7 TRBV30 TGTGCCTGGACCCCTTGGGGGGACGAGCAGTACTTC CAWTPWGDEQYF
NA NA 13 TRBJ1-1 TRBV19 TGTGCCAGTAGTATTCGGCAGAACACTGAAGCTTTCTTT CASSIRQNTEAFF
NA NA 13 TRBJ1-2 TRBV6-6 TGTGCCAGCACTCTGGACAGTAACTATGGCTACACCTTC CASTLDSNYGYTF
NA NA 13 TRBJ2-3 TRBV7-9 TGTGCCACCCAGGGAAGAAGCACAGATACGCAGTATTTT CATQGRSTDTQYF
NA NA 13 TRBJ2-5 TRBV18 TGTGCCAGCTCACCCCGGGGGATCGAGACCCAGTACTTC CASSPRGIETQYF
NA NA 14 TRBJ2-7 TRBV18 TGTGCCAGCTCACCATTCTCCGGCTCCTACGAGCAGTACTTC CASSPFSGSYEQYF
TRBD1 NA 14 TRBJ2-7 TRBV7-2 TGTGCCAGCAGCTTACAGGGACAGGGGGCGCAGCAGTACTTC CASSLQGQGAQQYF
NA NA 15 TRBJ2-3 TRBV11-2 TGTGCCAGCAGCCAAGGACAGCCCTTAACAGATACGCAGTATTTT CASSQGQPLTDTQYF
TRBD2 NA 15 TRBJ2-3 TRBV7-3 TGTGCCAGCAGTCGTTCTAGCGGGAGGGGAGATACGCAGTATTTT CASSRSSGRGDTQYF
NA NA 12 TRBJ2-5 TRBV28 TGTGCCAGCAGTTTACCCCTCACACCCCAGTACTTC CASSLPLTPQYF
TRBD1 NA 15 TRBJ2-7 TRBV18 TGTGCCAGCTCACTCGGGACAGGGGGCTTCAACGAGCAGTACTTC CASSLGTGGFNEQYF
TRBD1 NA 12 TRBJ2-3 TRBV11-2 TGTGCCAGCACCACCTCCGGGACAGTGCAGTATTTT CASTTSGTVQYF
NA NA 14 TRBJ2-7 TRBV7-3 TGTGCCAGCAGCTTACAGGGGGGCTCCTACGAGCAGTACTTC CASSLQGGSYEQYF
NA NA 15 TRBJ2-2 TRBV10-1 TGCGCCAGCAGTCGGGGACAAACGAACACCGGGGAGCTGTTTTTT CASSRGQTNTGELFF